One sample yielded the 2 T cell receptor beta chains listed below, sequenced in a study of CD4 T cells in relation to SARS-CoV-2 and coronaviruses. This table comes from immunoSEQ multiplex PCR, and its TCRdb copy is limited to in-frame clones, with some not included. The sample includes roughly 31,000 clones, approximately 75% of them seen just once. CD4+ T cells from unexposed donors were obtained before the COVID-19 pandemic (2011-2018). The cells were cultured for under 13 days before CD4+ T cells were isolated. What these receptors recognize is not known. The sample was CD4+ T cells from PBMCs, cultured in vitro. These receptors were collected from a human donor in good health.

The CDR3 region is CASSFRTSGSGYEQFF. Here the CDR3 DNA reads TGTGCCAGCAGCTTTAGGACTAGCGGGAGTGGTTATGAGCAGTTCTTC. This sequence joins TRBV9 and TRBJ2-1, with 13 bases fitting TRBD2. The germline V gene has CDR1 SGDLS and CDR2 YYNGEE. The CDR3 is made up of 16 amino acids. J was trimmed by 8 bases and V by 4 bases; bases with no gene match: 9.

This clone was seen only once. The chain employs TRBV2 and TRBJ2-6, with 7 bases matching TRBD1. The CDR3 loop spans 15 amino acids. Losses at the gene ends were 6 bases for V and 4 bases for J; bases not matched to a gene: 6. The germline V gene encodes CDR1 SNHLY and CDR2 FYNNEI. The CDR3 sequence is CASRNRGSGANVLTF. Here the CDR3 DNA reads TGTGCCAGCAGAAACAGGGGTTCCGGGGCCAACGTCCTGACTTTC.